These 7 T cell receptor beta chains came from one sample sequenced in a study of cytomegalovirus exposure and HLA in healthy donors. Some clones are missing from TCRdb's copy, which holds only in-frame ones; the method was immunoSEQ multiplex PCR. In the table there are roughly 80,000 clones, 94% of which are singletons. The specimen was PBMCs. Receptors originate from a young woman in good health and CMV-seropositive.

V and J are TRBV10-3 and TRBJ1-3, with 9 bases identical to TRBD1. Germline CDR1 reads ENHRY; CDR2 reads SYGVKD. V lost 6 bases, J lost 0 bases, and 3 bases stayed unmatched. The CDR3 extends over 15 amino acids. As DNA, the CDR3 is TGTGCCATCAGGGGACAGGGACGCTCTGGAAACACCATATATTTT. This translates into CAIRGQGRSGNTIYF.

This chain joins TRBV19 and TRBJ2-5; tentative D call: TRBD1 (5 bases). CDR1 is LNHDA and CDR2 is SQIVND in the germline V gene (reference sequence). The CDR3 covers 12 residues. Trimming left V 7 bases short and J 5 bases short, with 11 bases between. The CDR3, as DNA: TGTGCCAGTAACGACCCAGGGGAGACCCAGTACTTC. Residues: CASNDPGETQYF.

V and J are TRBV27 and TRBJ2-4; 9 nucleotides align to TRBD2. The CDR3 spans 16 residues. CDR1 and CDR2 from the germline V gene are MNHEY and SMNVEV (reference sequence). V lost 6 bases to trimming and J lost 5 bases; unmatched junction nucleotides: 11. The CDR3 DNA reads TGTGCCAGCAGGGTCTACGGGGCGGGAGGGGAAAACATTCAGTACTTC. Its translation: CASRVYGAGGENIQYF.

This sequence joins TRBV9 and TRBJ2-3; 8 nucleotides agree with TRBD2. V trimming: 0 bases; J trimming: 6 bases; junction bases outside the gene matches: 6. The CDR3 has 15 residues. The germline V gene encodes CDR1 SGDLS and CDR2 YYNGEE. In DNA form, the CDR3 reads TGTGCCAGCAGCGTAGACGGGAGGGCCTTGGATACGCAGTATTTT. Encoded protein: CASSVDGRALDTQYF.

This chain uses TRBV10-3 with TRBJ2-7, with a tentative D call TRBD1 (5 bases). This CDR3 is 14 amino acids long. Germline values: CDR1 ENHRY, CDR2 SYGVKD. The germline V and J ends were trimmed by 7 bases and 4 bases, with 17 bases remaining between them. CDR3: CAITPTERRYEQYF. Here the CDR3 DNA reads TGTGCCATCACCCCGACAGAGCGAAGGTACGAGCAGTACTTC.

This clone was seen just once. The chain carries TRBV18 and TRBJ1-5, with a weak D call TRBD1 (5 bases). The CDR3 is 14 amino acids. Germline CDR1 is KGHSH and CDR2 is LQKENI. The germline V and J ends were trimmed by 3 bases and 7 bases, with 13 bases remaining between them. In DNA, the CDR3 is TGTGCCAGCTCACCTATATCGGGGGAGCAGCCCCAGCATTTT. Amino acid sequence: CASSPISGEQPQHF.

The V and J genes are TRBV11-2 and TRBJ1-1; D perhaps matches TRBD1 (6 bases). This CDR3 comprises 18 residues. The germline CDR1 and CDR2 sequences are SGHAT and FQNNGV. V gave up 2 bases and J gave up 0 bases, with 19 bases separating them. CDR3 coding DNA: TGTGCCAGCAGCTTAAGTTTGGTCAGGGGTAGAATGAACACTGAAGCTTTCTTT. This sequence encodes CASSLSLVRGRMNTEAFF.